In this sample, the clone carrying this TCR beta chain turned up a few times. Its antigen remains unknown. Germline V gene sequence: CDR1 GTSNPN, CDR2 SVGIG (reference sequence). There are 12 residues in the CDR3. Between the trimmed V and J ends, which lost 1 base and 2 bases, there was a span of 5 bases. These data come from a study of shared clonotypes between healthy human individuals. Study background: Each donor's CD8 memory used one plate, CD8 naive two, each CD4 subset three. General study points: Investigators collected only blood, and repertoires in tissues likely differ. For sorted subsets, rarefaction showed incomplete sequencing despite large depth.

The donors were all Caucasian adults (living in Nashville, Tennessee). Some clones are missing from TCRdb's copy, which holds only in-frame ones; the method was immunoSEQ multiplex PCR. Of about 980,000 clones detected, over 60% appear once; the ten largest clones hold 1.5%. The sequence derives from a young man in good health. The chain uses TRBV30 and TRBJ1-2; D unclear. The specimen sequenced was memory CD4+ T cells sorted from blood. Subset in this sample: CD45RA-negative fraction. The CDR3 spells CAWSEENYGYTF. The CDR3 bases are TGTGCCTGGAGTGAAGAGAACTATGGCTACACCTTC.